This T cell receptor beta chain was sequenced in a study of beta chain features in type 1 diabetes. Study observations and caveats: When VDJ junctions were examined, type 1 diabetes patients showed fewer insertions and more deletions. Over-representation of high TCR-expressing cells was a possible consequence of cDNA sequencing. Compared to healthy donors, patients appeared to have naive, central memory and Treg TCRB repertoires that were more alike.

The isolated RNA, all of it, was reverse transcribed, so expressed TCRB transcripts were what got sequenced. TCRdb keeps only in-frame clones here, not all; method: immunoSEQ multiplex PCR. The sample holds almost 350,000 clones, 15% to 20% seen once. This clone came up a few times. Its antigen is currently unknown. Per the germline V gene, CDR1 is GTSNPN and CDR2 is SVGIG (reference sequence). This CDR3 contains 12 residues. J gave up 6 bases and V 1 base, and 3 bases lay outside the gene matches. The chain links TRBV30 to TRBJ2-7, with TRBD2 matching 7 bases. Specimen: naive CD4+ T cells from blood. The origin of this receptor is a young woman in good health. In DNA, the CDR3 is TGTGCCTGGAGTGGGGGAGGGCTCGAGCAGTACTTC. This translates into CAWSGGGLEQYF.